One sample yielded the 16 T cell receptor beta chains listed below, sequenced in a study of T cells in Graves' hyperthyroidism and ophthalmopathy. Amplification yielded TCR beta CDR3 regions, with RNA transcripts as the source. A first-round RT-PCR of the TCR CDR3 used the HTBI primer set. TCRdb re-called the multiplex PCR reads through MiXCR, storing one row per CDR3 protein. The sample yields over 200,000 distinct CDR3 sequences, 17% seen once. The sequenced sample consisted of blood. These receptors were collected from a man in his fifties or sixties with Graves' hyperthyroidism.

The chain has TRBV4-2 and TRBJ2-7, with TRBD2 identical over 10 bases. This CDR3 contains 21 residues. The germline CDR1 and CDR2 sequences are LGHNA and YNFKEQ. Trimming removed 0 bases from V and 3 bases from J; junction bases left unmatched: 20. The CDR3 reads CASSQEGAGPEVSGRIYEQYF. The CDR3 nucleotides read TGTGCCAGCAGCCAAGAGGGGGCGGGCCCTGAGGTTAGCGGGAGGATCTACGAGCAGTACTTC.

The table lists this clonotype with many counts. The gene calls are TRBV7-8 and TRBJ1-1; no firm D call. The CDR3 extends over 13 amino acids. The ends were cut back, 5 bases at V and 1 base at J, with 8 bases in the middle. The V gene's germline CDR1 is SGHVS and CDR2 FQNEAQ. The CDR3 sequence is CASSTAPNTEAFF. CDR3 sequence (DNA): TGTGCCAGCAGCACCGCACCGAACACTGAAGCTTTCTTT.

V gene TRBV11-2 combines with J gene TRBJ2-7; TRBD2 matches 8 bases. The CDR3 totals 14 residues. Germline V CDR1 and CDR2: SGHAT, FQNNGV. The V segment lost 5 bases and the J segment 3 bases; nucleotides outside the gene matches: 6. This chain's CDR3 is CASSRAGEYYEQYF. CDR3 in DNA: TGTGCCAGCAGCCGAGCGGGAGAATACTACGAGCAGTACTTC.

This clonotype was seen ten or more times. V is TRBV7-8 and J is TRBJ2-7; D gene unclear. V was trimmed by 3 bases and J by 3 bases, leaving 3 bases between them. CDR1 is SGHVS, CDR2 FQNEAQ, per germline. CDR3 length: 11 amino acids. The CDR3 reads CASSLFYEQYF. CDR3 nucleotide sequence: TGTGCCAGCAGCTTGTTCTACGAGCAGTACTTC.

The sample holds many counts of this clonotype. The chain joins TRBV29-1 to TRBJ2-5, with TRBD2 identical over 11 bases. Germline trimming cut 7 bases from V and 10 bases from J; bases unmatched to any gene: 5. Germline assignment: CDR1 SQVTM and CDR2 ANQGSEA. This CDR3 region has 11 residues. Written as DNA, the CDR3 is TGCAGCGGGCGGACTAGCGGGTTCCAGTACTTC. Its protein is CSGRTSGFQYF.

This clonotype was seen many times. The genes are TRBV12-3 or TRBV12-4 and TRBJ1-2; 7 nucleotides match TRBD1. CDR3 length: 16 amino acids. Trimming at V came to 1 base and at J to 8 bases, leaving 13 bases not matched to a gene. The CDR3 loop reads CASSLVLGGDSSGYTF. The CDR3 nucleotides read TGTGCCAGCAGTTTAGTGCTGGGGGGGGACAGTTCCGGCTACACCTTC.

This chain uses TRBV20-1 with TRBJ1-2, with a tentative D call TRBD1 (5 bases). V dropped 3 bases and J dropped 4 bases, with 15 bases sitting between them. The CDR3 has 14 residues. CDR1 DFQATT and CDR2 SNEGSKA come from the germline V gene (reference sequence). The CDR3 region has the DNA TGCAGTGCTAGTGGGGGAGGGAAAACCTATGGCTACACCTTC. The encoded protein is CSASGGGKTYGYTF.

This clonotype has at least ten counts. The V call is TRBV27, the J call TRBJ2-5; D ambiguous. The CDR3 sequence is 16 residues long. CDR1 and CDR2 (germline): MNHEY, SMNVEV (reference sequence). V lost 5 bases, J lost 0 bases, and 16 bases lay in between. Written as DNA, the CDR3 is TGTGCCAGCAGTACCCGACAATCGATTAACCAAGAGACCCAGTACTTC. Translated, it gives CASSTRQSINQETQYF.

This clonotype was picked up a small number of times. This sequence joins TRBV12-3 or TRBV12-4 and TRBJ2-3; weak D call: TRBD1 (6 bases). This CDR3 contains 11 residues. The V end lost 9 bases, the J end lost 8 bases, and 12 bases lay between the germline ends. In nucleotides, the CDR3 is TGTGCCAGTCATAGCAGGGGTACGCAGTATTTT. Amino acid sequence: CASHSRGTQYF.

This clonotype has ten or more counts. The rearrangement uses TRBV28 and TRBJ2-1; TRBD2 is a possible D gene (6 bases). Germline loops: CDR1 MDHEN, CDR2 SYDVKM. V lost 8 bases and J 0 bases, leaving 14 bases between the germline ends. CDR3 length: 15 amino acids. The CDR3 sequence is CASVRAGSSYNEQFF. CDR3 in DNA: TGTGCCAGCGTAAGGGCGGGAAGCTCCTACAATGAGCAGTTCTTC.

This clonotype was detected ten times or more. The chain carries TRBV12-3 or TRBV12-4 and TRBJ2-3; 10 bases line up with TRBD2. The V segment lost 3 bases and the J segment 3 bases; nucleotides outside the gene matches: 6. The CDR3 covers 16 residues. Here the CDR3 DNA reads TGTGCCAGCAGTTTCTTAGCGGGAGGATTTACAGATACGCAGTATTTT. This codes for CASSFLAGGFTDTQYF.

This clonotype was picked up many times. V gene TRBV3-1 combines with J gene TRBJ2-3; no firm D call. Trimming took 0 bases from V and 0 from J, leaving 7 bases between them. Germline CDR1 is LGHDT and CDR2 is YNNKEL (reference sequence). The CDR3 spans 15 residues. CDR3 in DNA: TGTGCCAGCAGCCAAGATTTTCCTAGCACAGATACGCAGTATTTT. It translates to CASSQDFPSTDTQYF.

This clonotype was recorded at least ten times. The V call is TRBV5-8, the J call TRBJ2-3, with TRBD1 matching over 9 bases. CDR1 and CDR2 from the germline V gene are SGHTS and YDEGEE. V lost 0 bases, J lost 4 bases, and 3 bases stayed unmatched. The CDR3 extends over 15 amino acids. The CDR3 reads CASSLGDRDADTQYF. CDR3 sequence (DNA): TGTGCCAGCAGCTTGGGGGACAGGGACGCAGATACGCAGTATTTT.

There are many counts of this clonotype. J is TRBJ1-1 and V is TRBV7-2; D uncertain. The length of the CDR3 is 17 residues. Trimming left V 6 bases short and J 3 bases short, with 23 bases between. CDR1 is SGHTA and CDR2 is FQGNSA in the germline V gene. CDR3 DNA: TGTGCCAGCAGGAAAGGACGGGGATCGGGAGAGGACACTGAAGCTTTCTTT. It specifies CASRKGRGSGEDTEAFF.

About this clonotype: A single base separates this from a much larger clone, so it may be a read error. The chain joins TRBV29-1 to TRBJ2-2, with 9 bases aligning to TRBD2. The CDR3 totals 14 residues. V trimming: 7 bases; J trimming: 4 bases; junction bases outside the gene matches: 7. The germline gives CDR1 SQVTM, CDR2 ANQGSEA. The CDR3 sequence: CSAGGGRGTGELFF. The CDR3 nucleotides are TGCAGCGCTGGGGGCGGGAGGGGCACCGGGGAGCTGTTTTTT.

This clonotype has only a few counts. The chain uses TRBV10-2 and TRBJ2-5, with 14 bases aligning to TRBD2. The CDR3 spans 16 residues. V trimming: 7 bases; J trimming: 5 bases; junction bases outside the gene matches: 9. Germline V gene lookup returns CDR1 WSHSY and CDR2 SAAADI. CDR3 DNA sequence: TGCGCCAGCAATTCGGGACTAGCGGGAGTGGGGGAGACCCAGTACTTC. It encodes CASNSGLAGVGETQYF.